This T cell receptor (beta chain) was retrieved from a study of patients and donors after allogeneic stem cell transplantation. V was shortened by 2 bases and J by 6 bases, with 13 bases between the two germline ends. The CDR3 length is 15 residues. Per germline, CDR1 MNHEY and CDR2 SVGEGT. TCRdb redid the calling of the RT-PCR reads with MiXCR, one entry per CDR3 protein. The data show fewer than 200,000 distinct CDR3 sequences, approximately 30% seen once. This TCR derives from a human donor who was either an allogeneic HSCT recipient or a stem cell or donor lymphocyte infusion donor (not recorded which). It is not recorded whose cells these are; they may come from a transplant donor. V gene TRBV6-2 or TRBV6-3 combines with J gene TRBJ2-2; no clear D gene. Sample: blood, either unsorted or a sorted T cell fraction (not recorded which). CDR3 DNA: TGTGCCAGCAGTTACATAGCCTCAAACGCCGGGGAGCTGTTTTTT. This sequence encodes CASSYIASNAGELFF.